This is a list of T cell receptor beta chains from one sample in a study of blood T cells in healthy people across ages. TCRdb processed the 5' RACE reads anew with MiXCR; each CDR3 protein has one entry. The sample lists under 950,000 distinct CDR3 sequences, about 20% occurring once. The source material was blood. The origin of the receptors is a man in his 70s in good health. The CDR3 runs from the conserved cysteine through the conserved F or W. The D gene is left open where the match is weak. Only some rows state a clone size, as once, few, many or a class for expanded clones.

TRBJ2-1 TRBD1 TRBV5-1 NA TGCGCCAGCAGCCATGGTGCAGGGGGCCTGGGGGATGAGCAGTTCTTC CASSHGAGGLGDEQFF
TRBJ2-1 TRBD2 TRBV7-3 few TGTGCCAGCAGCTCCCAGGGCGGGAGTGGTTATGAGCAGTTCTTC CASSSQGGSGYEQFF
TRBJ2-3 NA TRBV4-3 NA TGCGCCAGCAGAGGGTTCGATACGCAGTATTTT CASRGFDTQYF
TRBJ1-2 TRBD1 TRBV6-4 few TGTGCCAGCAGTGACTTCGGGACAGCCTATGGCTACACCTTC CASSDFGTAYGYTF
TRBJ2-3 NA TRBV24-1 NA TGTGCCACCAGTGCCACGACTCTGGGCGATACGCAGTATTTT CATSATTLGDTQYF
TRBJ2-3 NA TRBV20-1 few TGCAGTGCCCAGAGACGACAGACAGGAGATACGCAGTATTTT CSAQRRQTGDTQYF
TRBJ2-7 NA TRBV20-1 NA TGCAGTGCGAGGTCCCCGAGGGAGCAGTACTTC CSARSPREQYF
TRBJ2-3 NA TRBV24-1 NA TGTGCCACCAGTGACCCTGTGTCAGATACGCAGTATTTT CATSDPVSDTQYF
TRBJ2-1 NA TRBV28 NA TGTGCCAGCAGTTCAAACTTCAGGGGGAGGTACAATGAGCAGTTCTTC CASSSNFRGRYNEQFF
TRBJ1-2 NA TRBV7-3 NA TGTGCCAGCAGCTTAAATGCCGCGGGCCCGGTCTATGGCTACACCTTC CASSLNAAGPVYGYTF
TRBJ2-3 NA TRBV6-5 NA TGTGCCAGCAGTCGGACGCATTCGAGGGGGGATACGCAGTATTTT CASSRTHSRGDTQYF
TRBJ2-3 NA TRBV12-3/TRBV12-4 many TGTGCCAGCAGACGGACAGAGAGCACAGATACGCAGTATTTT CASRRTESTDTQYF
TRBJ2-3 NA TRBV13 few TGTGCCAGCAGCCCATCCTATCCTCCCCCCCTCACAGATACGCAGTATTTT CASSPSYPPPLTDTQYF
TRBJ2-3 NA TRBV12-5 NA TGTGCTAGTGGTCGCCCGCGGGGAACATTCACAGATACGCAGTATTTT CASGRPRGTFTDTQYF
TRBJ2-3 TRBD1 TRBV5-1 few TGCGCCAGCAGGGACAGGGGCAGCACAGATACGCAGTATTTT CASRDRGSTDTQYF
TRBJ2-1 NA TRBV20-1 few TGCAGTGCTAGCCTAGCGTCCCCTGAGCAGTTCTTC CSASLASPEQFF
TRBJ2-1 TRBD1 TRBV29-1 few TGCAGCGTGACCGGGACAGCCTACAATGAGCAGTTCTTC CSVTGTAYNEQFF
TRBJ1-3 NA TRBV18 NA TGTGCCAGCTCACCGCCCTCCGGGGGGCCTGGAAACACCATATATTTT CASSPPSGGPGNTIYF
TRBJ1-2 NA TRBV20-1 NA TGCAGTGCTCCGCCCAGCGGAGCAGGGGTATATGGCTACACCTTC CSAPPSGAGVYGYTF
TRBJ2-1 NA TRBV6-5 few TGTGCCAGCAGTTACTCGTGGCAGGAGGACAATGAGCAGTTCTTC CASSYSWQEDNEQFF
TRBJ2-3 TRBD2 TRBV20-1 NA TGCAGTGCTAGACAACTAGCGGGAGCGTCACCCACAGATACGCAGTATTTT CSARQLAGASPTDTQYF
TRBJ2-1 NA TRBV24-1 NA TGTGCCACCAGTTCGACCAAATTGGGGGATGAGCAGTTCTTC CATSSTKLGDEQFF
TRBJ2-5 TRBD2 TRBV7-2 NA TGTGCCAGCAGCTTAATGTCTAGCGGGGGCCAAGAGACCCAGTACTTC CASSLMSSGGQETQYF
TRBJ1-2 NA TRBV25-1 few TGTGCCAGCAGTGGTCCTTCAAGCGTTGCGGACTATGGCTACACCTTC CASSGPSSVADYGYTF
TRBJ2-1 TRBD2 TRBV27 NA TGTGCCAGCAGTTTAGGGACCCCTAGCGGGGGGTGGAATGAGCAGTTCTTC CASSLGTPSGGWNEQFF
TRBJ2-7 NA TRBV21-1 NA TGTGCCAGCAGCAACCCCGGGACAGGGGGCTACGAGCAGTACTTC CASSNPGTGGYEQYF
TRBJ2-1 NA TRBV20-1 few TGCAGTGCTGTAAGACTCATAAGCTCCTACAATGAGCAGTTCTTC CSAVRLISSYNEQFF
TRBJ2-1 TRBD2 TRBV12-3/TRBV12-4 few TGTGCCAGCAGTTTTCGGCTAGCGGGAACCAGCTCCTACAATGAGCAGTTCTTC CASSFRLAGTSSYNEQFF
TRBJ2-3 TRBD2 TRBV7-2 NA TGTGCCAGCAGCTTAGAGCGGGCGGGAGGGGATACGCAGTATTTT CASSLERAGGDTQYF
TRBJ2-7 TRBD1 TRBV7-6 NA TGTGCCAGCAGCTTATCCAGGGGGTCCCCCTACGAGCAGTACTTC CASSLSRGSPYEQYF
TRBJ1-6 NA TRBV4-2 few TGTGCCAGCAGCCAAGGACAGCCTATTTCACCCCTCCACTTT CASSQGQPISPLHF
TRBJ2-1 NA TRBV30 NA TGTGCCTGGAACCCCGGGGTTGGTGAGCAGTTCTTC CAWNPGVGEQFF
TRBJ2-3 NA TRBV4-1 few TGCGCCAGCAGCCAAGGAGCATTGGGGACAGATACGCAGTATTTT CASSQGALGTDTQYF
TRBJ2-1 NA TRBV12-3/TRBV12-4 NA TGTGCCAGCGGAAACGGGGTTAGCTCCTACACTGAGCAGTTCTTC CASGNGVSSYTEQFF
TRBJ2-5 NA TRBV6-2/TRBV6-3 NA TGTGCCAGCAGTTACTCCGACAGCTCGCCCACCCAGTACTTC CASSYSDSSPTQYF
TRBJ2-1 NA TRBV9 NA TGTGCCAGCAGCGTTTCTGGGAACAATGAGCAGTTCTTC CASSVSGNNEQFF
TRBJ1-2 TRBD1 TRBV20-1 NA TGCAGTGCCGTCCGGGGACAGGGCGCTAACTATGGCTACACCTTC CSAVRGQGANYGYTF
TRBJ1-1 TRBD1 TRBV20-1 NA TGCAAACCGGGACAGGGGGCAAAGCATGAAGCTTTCTTT CKPGQGAKHEAFF
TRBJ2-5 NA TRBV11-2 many TGTGCCAGCAGCTTAATTAGTCAAGAGACCCAGTACTTC CASSLISQETQYF
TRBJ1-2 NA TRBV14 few TGTGCCAGCAGCCAAGAACTGGGAGTTAACTATGGCTACACCTTC CASSQELGVNYGYTF
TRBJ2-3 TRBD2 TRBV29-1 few TGCAGCGTTGTGTTAGGGCGGCTAGCGGGCGGAAGCACAGATACGCAGTATTTT CSVVLGRLAGGSTDTQYF
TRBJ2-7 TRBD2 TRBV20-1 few TGCAGTGCTAGATCCCAGAGAGAGGGAGGGGAGTTCTTC CSARSQREGGEFF
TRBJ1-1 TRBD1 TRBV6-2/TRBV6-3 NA TGTGCCAGCATTACAGGGGGCCCTATGAACACTGAAGCTTTCTTT CASITGGPMNTEAFF
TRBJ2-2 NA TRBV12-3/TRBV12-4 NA TGTGCCAGCAGCCTTGGGGCTAGGGGAGACACCGGGGAGCTGTTTTTT CASSLGARGDTGELFF
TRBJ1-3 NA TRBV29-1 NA TGCAGCGTTGGTGTCAGGAGCTCTGGAAACACCATATATTTT CSVGVRSSGNTIYF
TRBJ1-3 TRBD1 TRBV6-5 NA TGTGCCAGCAGACAAACAGGGGGCTTTGGAAACACCATATATTTT CASRQTGGFGNTIYF
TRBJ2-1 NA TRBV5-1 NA TGCGCCAGCAGCTTGGAGATACAGACTCGCTCCTACAATGAGCAGTTCTTC CASSLEIQTRSYNEQFF
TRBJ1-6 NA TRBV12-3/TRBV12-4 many TGTGCCAGCAGCTCGAATTCACCCCTCCACTTT CASSSNSPLHF
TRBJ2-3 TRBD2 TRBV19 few TGTGCCAGTAGTATCGGGGCGGGACTAAACACAGATACGCAGTATTTT CASSIGAGLNTDTQYF